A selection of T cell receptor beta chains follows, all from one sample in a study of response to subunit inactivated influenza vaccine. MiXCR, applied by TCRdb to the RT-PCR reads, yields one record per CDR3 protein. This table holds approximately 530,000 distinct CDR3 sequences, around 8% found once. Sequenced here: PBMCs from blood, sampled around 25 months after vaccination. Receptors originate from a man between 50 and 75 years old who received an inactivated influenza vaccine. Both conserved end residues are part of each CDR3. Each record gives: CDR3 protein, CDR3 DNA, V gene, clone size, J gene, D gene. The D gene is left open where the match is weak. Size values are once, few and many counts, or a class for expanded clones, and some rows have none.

CDR3aa: CASSEAITSYRGNQPQHF; CDR3nt: TGTGCCAGCAGTGAAGCGATAACTTCTTACAGGGGCAATCAGCCCCAGCATTTT; v_gene: TRBV6-1; abundance: many; j_gene: TRBJ1-5; d_gene: -
CDR3aa: CSVASNYGYTF; CDR3nt: TGCAGCGTTGCCTCGAACTATGGCTACACCTTC; v_gene: TRBV29-1; abundance: -; j_gene: TRBJ1-2; d_gene: -
CDR3aa: CSVQISYEQYF; CDR3nt: TGCAGCGTTCAGATCTCCTACGAGCAGTACTTC; v_gene: TRBV29-1; abundance: -; j_gene: TRBJ2-7; d_gene: -
CDR3aa: CASSYGGAQTQYF; CDR3nt: TGCGCCAGCAGCTACGGGGGCGCCCAGACCCAGTACTTC; v_gene: TRBV5-1; abundance: -; j_gene: TRBJ2-5; d_gene: -
CDR3aa: CAISLDRGRDTQYF; CDR3nt: TGTGCCATCAGCCTTGACAGGGGGAGAGATACGCAGTATTTT; v_gene: TRBV10-3; abundance: few; j_gene: TRBJ2-3; d_gene: TRBD1
CDR3aa: CASSLEGQVATGELFF; CDR3nt: TGTGCCAGCAGCTTAGAGGGACAGGTGGCCACCGGGGAGCTGTTTTTT; v_gene: TRBV7-6; abundance: many; j_gene: TRBJ2-2; d_gene: TRBD1
CDR3aa: CASSFLRGGYNEQFF; CDR3nt: TGTGCCAGCAGCTTCTTGCGGGGGGGTTACAATGAGCAGTTCTTC; v_gene: TRBV7-2; abundance: -; j_gene: TRBJ2-1; d_gene: TRBD2
CDR3aa: CASSQVIGTHTEAFF; CDR3nt: TGTGCCAGCAGCCAAGTTATCGGGACCCACACTGAAGCTTTCTTT; v_gene: TRBV3-1; abundance: many; j_gene: TRBJ1-1; d_gene: -
CDR3aa: CASSHPAGQGYTF; CDR3nt: TGTGCCAGCAGCCATCCCGCAGGTCAGGGCTACACCTTC; v_gene: TRBV3-1; abundance: -; j_gene: TRBJ1-2; d_gene: -
CDR3aa: CASRQQGAGSPLHF; CDR3nt: TGTGCCAGCAGGCAACAGGGGGCTGGTTCACCCCTCCACTTT; v_gene: TRBV12-3/TRBV12-4; abundance: -; j_gene: TRBJ1-6; d_gene: TRBD1
CDR3aa: CSASAPQGYREQYF; CDR3nt: TGCAGTGCTAGCGCTCCCCAGGGGTATCGCGAGCAGTACTTC; v_gene: TRBV20-1; abundance: many; j_gene: TRBJ2-7; d_gene: -
CDR3aa: CASREGGADTQYF; CDR3nt: TGTGCCAGCAGAGAGGGAGGGGCGGATACGCAGTATTTT; v_gene: TRBV6-1; abundance: few; j_gene: TRBJ2-3; d_gene: TRBD2
CDR3aa: CALTFWDHRGSGHGELFF; CDR3nt: TGTGCCCTTACTTTTTGGGACCACAGGGGTTCAGGCCACGGGGAGCTGTTTTTT; v_gene: TRBV12-3/TRBV12-4; abundance: few; j_gene: TRBJ2-2; d_gene: TRBD1
CDR3aa: CASSLAPGSEAFF; CDR3nt: TGCGCCAGCAGCTTGGCCCCGGGGTCTGAAGCTTTCTTT; v_gene: TRBV5-1; abundance: many; j_gene: TRBJ1-1; d_gene: -
CDR3aa: CASSLGSGEVHSPLHF; CDR3nt: TGTGCCAGCAGCTTAGGGTCAGGGGAGGTTCATTCACCCCTCCACTTT; v_gene: TRBV7-2; abundance: many; j_gene: TRBJ1-6; d_gene: -
CDR3aa: CASSKTGSNEKLFF; CDR3nt: TGTGCCAGCAGCAAGACAGGGAGTAATGAAAAACTGTTTTTT; v_gene: TRBV7-8; abundance: many; j_gene: TRBJ1-4; d_gene: TRBD1
CDR3aa: CASSLGGSAYTQYF; CDR3nt: TGTGCCAGCAGTTTAGGAGGGTCAGCGTATACGCAGTATTTT; v_gene: TRBV12-3/TRBV12-4; abundance: many; j_gene: TRBJ2-3; d_gene: -
CDR3aa: CATRSSSGNYNEQFF; CDR3nt: TGTGCCACCAGGAGTTCTAGCGGGAACTACAATGAGCAGTTCTTC; v_gene: TRBV15; abundance: once; j_gene: TRBJ2-1; d_gene: TRBD2
CDR3aa: CASTPPGQGVPYEQYF; CDR3nt: TGTGCCAGCACTCCCCCGGGACAGGGGGTTCCCTACGAGCAGTACTTC; v_gene: TRBV7-9; abundance: -; j_gene: TRBJ2-7; d_gene: TRBD1
CDR3aa: CASSQSSGGSYEQYF; CDR3nt: TGCGCCAGCAGCCAGTCGTCTGGGGGATCCTACGAGCAGTACTTC; v_gene: TRBV4-3; abundance: many; j_gene: TRBJ2-7; d_gene: -
CDR3aa: CSARVGSYATNEKLFF; CDR3nt: TGCAGTGCTAGAGTCGGCTCGTACGCAACTAATGAAAAACTGTTTTTT; v_gene: TRBV20-1; abundance: -; j_gene: TRBJ1-4; d_gene: -
CDR3aa: CASSLVGARGSNYGYTF; CDR3nt: TGTGCCAGCAGCTTAGTCGGGGCCCGGGGATCTAACTATGGCTACACCTTC; v_gene: TRBV7-2; abundance: -; j_gene: TRBJ1-2; d_gene: -
CDR3aa: CASSQDAFYGYTF; CDR3nt: TGTGCCAGCAGCCAGGACGCCTTCTATGGCTACACCTTC; v_gene: TRBV7-9; abundance: -; j_gene: TRBJ1-2; d_gene: -
CDR3aa: CSARAGRSETQYF; CDR3nt: TGCAGTGCTAGAGCAGGGAGGTCAGAGACCCAGTACTTC; v_gene: TRBV20-1; abundance: few; j_gene: TRBJ2-5; d_gene: -
CDR3aa: CASSQGTGDSPLHF; CDR3nt: TGCGCCAGCAGCCAAGGGACCGGGGATTCACCCCTCCACTTT; v_gene: TRBV5-1; abundance: -; j_gene: TRBJ1-6; d_gene: -
CDR3aa: CASSWGLAGSDTQYF; CDR3nt: TGTGCCAGCAGTTGGGGACTAGCGGGGTCAGATACGCAGTATTTT; v_gene: TRBV27; abundance: few; j_gene: TRBJ2-3; d_gene: TRBD2
CDR3aa: CSARDPDTEAFF; CDR3nt: TGCAGTGCTAGAGATCCCGACACTGAAGCTTTCTTT; v_gene: TRBV20-1; abundance: many; j_gene: TRBJ1-1; d_gene: -
CDR3aa: CSAQGLAGSTDTQYF; CDR3nt: TGCAGTGCCCAAGGACTAGCGGGTTCCACAGATACGCAGTATTTT; v_gene: TRBV20-1; abundance: -; j_gene: TRBJ2-3; d_gene: TRBD2
CDR3aa: CASSLRRGNEKLFF; CDR3nt: TGTGCCAGCAGCCTCAGAAGGGGGAATGAAAAACTGTTTTTT; v_gene: TRBV7-2; abundance: many; j_gene: TRBJ1-4; d_gene: -
CDR3aa: CASSLPHRSSTYEQYF; CDR3nt: TGTGCCAGCAGTTTGCCCCACAGGTCATCCACCTACGAGCAGTACTTC; v_gene: TRBV28; abundance: few; j_gene: TRBJ2-7; d_gene: -
CDR3aa: CASSSELIGYTF; CDR3nt: TGTGCCAGCAGCTCCGAACTTATTGGCTACACCTTC; v_gene: TRBV11-1; abundance: few; j_gene: TRBJ1-2; d_gene: -
CDR3aa: CASSPNRRLISGNTIYF; CDR3nt: TGTGCCAGCAGTCCGAATCGGCGCCTAATCTCTGGAAACACCATATATTTT; v_gene: TRBV12-3/TRBV12-4; abundance: few; j_gene: TRBJ1-3; d_gene: -
CDR3aa: CASGLGNINEQFF; CDR3nt: TGCGCCTCAGGACTAGGTAATATCAATGAGCAGTTCTTC; v_gene: TRBV5-1; abundance: many; j_gene: TRBJ2-1; d_gene: TRBD2